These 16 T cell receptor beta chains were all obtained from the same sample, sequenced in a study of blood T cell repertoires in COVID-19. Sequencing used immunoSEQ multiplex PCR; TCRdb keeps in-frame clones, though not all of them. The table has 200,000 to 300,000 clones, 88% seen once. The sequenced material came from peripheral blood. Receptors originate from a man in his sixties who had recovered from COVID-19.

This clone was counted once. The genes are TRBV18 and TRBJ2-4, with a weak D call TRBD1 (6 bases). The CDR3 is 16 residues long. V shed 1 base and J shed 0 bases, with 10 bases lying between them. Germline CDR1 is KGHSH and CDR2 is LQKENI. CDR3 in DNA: TGTGCCAGCTCACCACGGACAGATACAGCCAAAAACATTCAGTACTTC. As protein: CASSPRTDTAKNIQYF.

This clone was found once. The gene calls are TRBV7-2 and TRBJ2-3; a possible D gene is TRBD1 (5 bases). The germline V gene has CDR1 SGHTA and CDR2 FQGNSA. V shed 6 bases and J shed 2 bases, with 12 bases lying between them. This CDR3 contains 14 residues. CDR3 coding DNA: TGTGCCAGCAGAGTTGACAGCCACACAGATACGCAGTATTTT. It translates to CASRVDSHTDTQYF.

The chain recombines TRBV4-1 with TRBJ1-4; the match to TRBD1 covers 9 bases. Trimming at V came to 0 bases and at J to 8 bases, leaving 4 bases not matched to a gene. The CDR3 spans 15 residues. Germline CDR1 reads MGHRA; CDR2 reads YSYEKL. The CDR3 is CASSQDGTGYEKLFF. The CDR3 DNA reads TGCGCCAGCAGCCAAGATGGGACAGGGTACGAAAAACTGTTTTTT.

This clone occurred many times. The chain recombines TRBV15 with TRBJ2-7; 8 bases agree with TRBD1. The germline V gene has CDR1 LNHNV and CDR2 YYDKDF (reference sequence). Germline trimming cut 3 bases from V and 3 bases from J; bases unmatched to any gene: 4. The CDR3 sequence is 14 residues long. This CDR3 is CATSRRTGLYEQYF. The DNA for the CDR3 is TGTGCCACCAGCAGGCGGACAGGGCTCTACGAGCAGTACTTC.

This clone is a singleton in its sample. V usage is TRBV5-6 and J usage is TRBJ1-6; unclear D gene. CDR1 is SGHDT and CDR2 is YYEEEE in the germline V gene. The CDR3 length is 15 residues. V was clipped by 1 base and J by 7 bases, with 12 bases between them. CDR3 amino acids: CASSLRRRPNSPLHF. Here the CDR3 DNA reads TGTGCCAGCAGCTTGAGGCGCAGGCCCAATTCACCCCTCCACTTT.

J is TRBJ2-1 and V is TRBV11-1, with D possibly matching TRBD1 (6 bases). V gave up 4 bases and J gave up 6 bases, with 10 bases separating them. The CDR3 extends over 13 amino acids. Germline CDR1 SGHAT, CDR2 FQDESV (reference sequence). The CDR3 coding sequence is TGTGCCAGCAGCTACAGGGAAGGCAATGAGCAGTTCTTC. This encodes CASSYREGNEQFF. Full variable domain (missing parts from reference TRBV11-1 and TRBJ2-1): EAEVAQSPRYKITEKSQAVAFWCDPISGHATLYWYRQILGQGPELLVQFQDESVVDDSQLPKDRFSAERLKGVDSTLKIQPAELGDSAMYLCASSYREGNEQFFGPGTRLTVL.

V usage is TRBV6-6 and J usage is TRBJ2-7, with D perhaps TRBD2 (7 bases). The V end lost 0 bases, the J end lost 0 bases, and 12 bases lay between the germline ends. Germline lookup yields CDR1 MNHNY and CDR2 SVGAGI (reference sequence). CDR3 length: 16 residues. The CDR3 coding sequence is TGTGCCAGCAGTTACTCGGGCGGGGGCTCCTCCTACGAGCAGTACTTC. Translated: CASSYSGGGSSYEQYF.

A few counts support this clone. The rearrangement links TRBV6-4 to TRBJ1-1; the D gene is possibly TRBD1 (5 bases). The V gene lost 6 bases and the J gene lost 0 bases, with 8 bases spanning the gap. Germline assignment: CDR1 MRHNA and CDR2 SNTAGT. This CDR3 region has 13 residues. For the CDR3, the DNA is TGTGCCAGCAGGGTAGGGGTGAACACTGAAGCTTTCTTT. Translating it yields CASRVGVNTEAFF.

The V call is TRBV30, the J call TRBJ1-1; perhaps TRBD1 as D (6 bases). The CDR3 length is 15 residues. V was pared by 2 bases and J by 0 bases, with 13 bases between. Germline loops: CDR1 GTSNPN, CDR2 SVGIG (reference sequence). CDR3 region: CAWSIDRRMNTEAFF. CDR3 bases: TGTGCCTGGAGTATAGACAGGAGAATGAACACTGAAGCTTTCTTT.

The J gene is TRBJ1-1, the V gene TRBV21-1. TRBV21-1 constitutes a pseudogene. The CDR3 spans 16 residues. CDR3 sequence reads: CASSKYRSLKNTEAFF. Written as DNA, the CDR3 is TGTGCCAGCAGCAAATATAGATCATTGAAGAACACTGAAGCTTTCTTT.

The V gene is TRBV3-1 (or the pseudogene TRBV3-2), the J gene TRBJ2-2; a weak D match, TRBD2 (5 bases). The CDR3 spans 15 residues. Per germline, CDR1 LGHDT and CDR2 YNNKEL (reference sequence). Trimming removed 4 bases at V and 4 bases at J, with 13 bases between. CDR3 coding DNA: TGTGCCAGCAGCCCCCCGCGCCGGGGCACCGGGGAGCTGTTTTTT. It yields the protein CASSPPRRGTGELFF.

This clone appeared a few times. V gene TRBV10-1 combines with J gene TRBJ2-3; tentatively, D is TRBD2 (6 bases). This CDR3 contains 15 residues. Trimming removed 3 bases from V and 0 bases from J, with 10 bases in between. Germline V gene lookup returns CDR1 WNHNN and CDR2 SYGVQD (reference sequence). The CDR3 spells CASSDSGSSTDTQYF. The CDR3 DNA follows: TGCGCCAGCAGTGACTCCGGGAGTAGCACAGATACGCAGTATTTT.

CDR3 in DNA: TGTGCCAGCAGCTTAGCTGTGTTGGACGGGGGTTCGAGCAATCAGCCCCAGCATTTT. Translated: CASSLAVLDGGSSNQPQHF. The V and J genes are TRBV7-9 and TRBJ1-5; weak D call: TRBD1 (5 bases). The CDR3 runs 19 residues. Per the germline V gene, CDR1 is SEHNR and CDR2 is FQNEAQ (reference sequence). V gave up 0 bases and J gave up 1 base, with 19 bases separating them. Filled out from reference TRBV7-9 and TRBJ1-5, the complete variable domain reads DTGVSQNPRHKITKRGQNVTFRCDPISEHNRLYWYRQTLGQGPEFLTYFQNEAQLEKSRLLSDRFSAERPKGSFSTLEIQRTEQGDSAMYLCASSLAVLDGGSSNQPQHFGDGTRLSIL.

The CDR3: CASSLVGMGAEAFF. Written as DNA, the CDR3 is TGTGCCAGCAGCTTGGTGGGGATGGGGGCCGAAGCTTTCTTT. V is TRBV5-6 and J is TRBJ1-1; D might be TRBD1 (6 bases). Trimming took 0 bases from V and 8 from J, leaving 14 bases between them. The CDR3 has 14 amino acids. Germline V CDR1 and CDR2: SGHDT, YYEEEE.

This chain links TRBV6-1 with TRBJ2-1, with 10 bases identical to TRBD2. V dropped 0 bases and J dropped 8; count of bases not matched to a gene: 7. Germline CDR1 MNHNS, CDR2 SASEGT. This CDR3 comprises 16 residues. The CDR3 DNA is TGTGCCAGCAGTGAAGCGGCAGCGGGGGGGCCCCATGAGCAGTTCTTC. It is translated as CASSEAAAGGPHEQFF.

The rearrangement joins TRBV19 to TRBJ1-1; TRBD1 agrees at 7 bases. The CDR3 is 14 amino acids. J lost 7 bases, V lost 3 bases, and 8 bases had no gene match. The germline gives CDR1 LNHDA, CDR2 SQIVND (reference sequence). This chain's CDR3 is CASSMRGQLDEAFF. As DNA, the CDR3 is TGTGCCAGTAGTATGAGGGGGCAATTGGATGAAGCTTTCTTT. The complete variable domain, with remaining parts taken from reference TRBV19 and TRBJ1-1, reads DGGITQSPKYLFRKEGQNVTLSCEQNLNHDAMYWYRQDPGQGLRLIYYSQIVNDFQKGDIAEGYSVSREKKESFPLTVTSAQKNPTAFYLCASSMRGQLDEAFFGQGTRLTVV.